Below are 30 T cell receptor beta chains sequenced from a single sample in a study of blood T cell repertoires in COVID-19. Clones were read by immunoSEQ multiplex PCR, and TCRdb kept only the in-frame ones, dropping some. The table lists roughly 43,000 clones, around 83% of them singletons. Sequencing used PBMCs or T cells enriched from blood (not recorded which). All receptors derive from a woman between 45 and 65 years old who had recovered from COVID-19.

The V call is TRBV24-1, the J call TRBJ2-1; 11 bases fit TRBD2. Germline V gene lookup returns CDR1 KGHDR and CDR2 SFDVKD. J was trimmed by 4 bases and V by 7 bases; bases with no gene match: 11. This CDR3 has 17 amino acids. CDR3 coding DNA: TGTGCCACCAGCTCGGCTAGCGGGAGGCCCGGTTACAATGAGCAGTTCTTC. It encodes CATSSASGRPGYNEQFF.

The rearrangement links TRBV5-1 to TRBJ2-2; TRBD1 agrees at 8 bases. The V segment lost 0 bases and the J segment 4 bases; nucleotides outside the gene matches: 2. Germline assignment: CDR1 SGHRS and CDR2 YFSETQ. The CDR3 is made up of 15 amino acids. The DNA for the CDR3 is TGCGCCAGCAGCTTGGACAGGGGGGCCACCGGGGAGCTGTTTTTT. Translated, it gives CASSLDRGATGELFF.

The chain uses TRBV3-1 (or the pseudogene TRBV3-2) and TRBJ2-1, with D unclear. The V gene's germline CDR1 is LGHDT and CDR2 YNNKEL (reference sequence). This CDR3 region has 22 residues. Trimming cost V 2 bases and J 0 bases, with 29 bases left between them. CDR3 region: CASSQKVPPLARLASSYNEQFF. CDR3 coding DNA: TGTGCCAGCAGCCAAAAAGTTCCCCCTCTGGCTAGGTTAGCATCCTCCTACAATGAGCAGTTCTTC.

The chain carries TRBV4-1 and TRBJ2-1; 9 bases are shared with TRBD2. CDR1 is MGHRA and CDR2 is YSYEKL in the germline V gene. This CDR3 has 15 residues. Trimming took 3 bases from V and 5 from J; bases not matched to a gene: 5. This chain's CDR3 is CASSQGLAGNNEQFF. The DNA of the CDR3 is TGCGCCAGCAGCCAGGGGCTAGCGGGGAACAATGAGCAGTTCTTC.

The chain recombines TRBV4-3 with TRBJ2-2, with D perhaps TRBD1 (5 bases). Germline CDR1 is LGHNA and CDR2 is YSLEER. The CDR3 consists of 16 residues. V was clipped by 0 bases and J by 7 bases, with 15 bases between them. The CDR3 sequence is CASSQDGQGMVGELFF. DNA for the CDR3: TGCGCCAGCAGCCAAGATGGGCAGGGTATGGTCGGGGAGCTGTTTTTT.

This chain links TRBV18 with TRBJ2-5; 9 bases fit TRBD1. J lost 7 bases, V lost 4 bases, and 4 bases had no gene match. Looked up from germline, CDR1 is KGHSH and CDR2 is LQKENI. CDR3 size: 13 residues. The CDR3 sequence is CASSHGQGMTQYF. CDR3 DNA sequence: TGTGCCAGCTCACACGGACAGGGGATGACCCAGTACTTC.

V usage is TRBV30 and J usage is TRBJ1-1; 9 nucleotides match TRBD1. J lost 8 bases, V lost 2 bases, and 12 bases had no gene match. The germline V gene has CDR1 GTSNPN and CDR2 SVGIG (reference sequence). The CDR3 totals 15 residues. The CDR3 is CAWSPNPQGAGEAFF. As DNA, the CDR3 is TGTGCCTGGAGTCCAAACCCACAGGGGGCGGGAGAAGCTTTCTTT.

The chain uses TRBV5-1 and TRBJ1-1; weak D call: TRBD1 (5 bases). The CDR3 is 16 residues long. V was shortened by 4 bases and J by 0 bases, with 16 bases between the two germline ends. Germline lookup yields CDR1 SGHRS and CDR2 YFSETQ. The CDR3 coding sequence is TGCGCCAGCAGCCCCCTGGGGCAGCTGATGAACACTGAAGCTTTCTTT. Translated, it gives CASSPLGQLMNTEAFF.

The chain is built from TRBV5-1 and TRBJ2-1; 8 nucleotides line up with TRBD2. The CDR3 loop spans 15 amino acids. Per the germline V gene, CDR1 is SGHRS and CDR2 is YFSETQ. V shed 4 bases and J 0 bases; nucleotides not matched to a gene: 3. The CDR3 DNA sequence: TGCGCCAGCAGCACAACTAGCGGCTCCTACAATGAGCAGTTCTTC. Protein product: CASSTTSGSYNEQFF. Full variable domain (outside the CDR3, taken from reference TRBV5-1 and TRBJ2-1): KAGVTQTPRYLIKTRGQQVTLSCSPISGHRSVSWYQQTPGQGLQFLFEYFSETQRNKGNFPGRFSGRQFSNSRSEMNVSTLELGDSALYLCASSTTSGSYNEQFFGPGTRLTVL.

This clone came up a few times. V usage is TRBV13 and J usage is TRBJ2-1; tentatively, D is TRBD1 (6 bases). Trimming shortened V by 6 bases and J by 4 bases, and 16 bases separated the two germline ends. This CDR3 has 15 amino acids. CDR1 and CDR2 from the germline V gene are PRHDT and FYEKMQ (reference sequence). Written as DNA, the CDR3 is TGTGCCAGCAGTCGACCGTCCGGGACATACAATGAGCAGTTCTTC. Translation: CASSRPSGTYNEQFF.

The chain employs TRBV10-1 and TRBJ2-3; 13 positions agree with TRBD2. J was trimmed by 4 bases and V by 7 bases; bases with no gene match: 5. The V gene's germline CDR1 is WNHNN and CDR2 SYGVQD (reference sequence). This CDR3 contains 15 residues. The CDR3 nucleotides are TGCGCCAGCACCGGGACTAGCGGGATGCCAGATACGCAGTATTTT. This translates into CASTGTSGMPDTQYF.

The chain joins TRBV5-1 to TRBJ2-1, with 8 bases that match TRBD1. Germline-derived CDR1 and CDR2 are SGHRS and YFSETQ. V lost 3 bases and J lost 1; bases outside the gene matches: 9. The CDR3 totals 17 residues. CDR3 sequence: CASSWGDRSRSYNEQFF. DNA of the CDR3: TGCGCCAGCAGCTGGGGGGACAGGAGCCGATCCTACAATGAGCAGTTCTTC.

This sequence joins TRBV28 and TRBJ2-1; 13 positions agree with TRBD2. The germline gives CDR1 MDHEN, CDR2 SYDVKM. The length of the CDR3 is 18 residues. V was clipped by 5 bases and J by 6 bases; unmatched bases: 13. CDR3 nucleotides: TGTGCCAGCAGTCGGGGGACTAGCGGGATCCGCTACCTCAATGAGCAGTTCTTC. This encodes CASSRGTSGIRYLNEQFF. The full variable domain, rest sourced from reference TRBV28 and TRBJ2-1, is DVKVTQSSRYLVKRTGEKVFLECVQDMDHENMFWYRQDPGLGLRLIYFSYDVKMKEKGDIPEGYSVSREKKERFSLILESASTNQTSMYLCASSRGTSGIRYLNEQFFGPGTRLTVL.

The genes are TRBV29-1 and TRBJ2-5; 7 bases line up with TRBD1. Germline values: CDR1 SQVTM, CDR2 ANQGSEA. Trimming took 0 bases from V and 7 from J; bases not matched to a gene: 2. This CDR3 comprises 12 residues. CDR3 DNA: TGCAGCGTTGAAGAACAGGGGAGGACCCAGTACTTC. Translated, it gives CSVEEQGRTQYF.

The J gene is TRBJ1-4, the V gene TRBV19; 7 bases line up with TRBD1. The CDR3 consists of 17 residues. J was trimmed by 4 bases and V by 5 bases; bases with no gene match: 13. The germline gives CDR1 LNHDA, CDR2 SQIVND (reference sequence). Written as DNA, the CDR3 is TGTGCCAGTAGTTCAGGAGCGACAGGGTCCGGTAATGAAAAACTGTTTTTT. Translated: CASSSGATGSGNEKLFF.

A note on this clone: At one end the junction does not follow the germline gene, possibly because of a read error. The V and J genes are TRBV2 and TRBJ2-7; 10 bases line up with TRBD2. CDR1 and CDR2 (germline): SNHLY, FYNNEI. The CDR3 sequence is 14 residues long. The CDR3 bases are TGTGCCAGCAGAGAAGCGGGAGGGCCTTACGAGCAGTACTTC. Translating gives CASREAGGPYEQYF. Full variable domain (remainder filled in from reference TRBV2 and TRBJ2-7): EPEVTQTPSHQVTQMGQEVILRCVPISNHLYFYWYRQILGQKVEFLVSFYNNEISEKSEIFDDQFSVERPDGSNFTLKIRSTKLEDSAMYFCASREAGGPYEQYFGPGTRLTVT.

The chain uses TRBV7-2 and TRBJ2-3; possible D gene TRBD1, 7 bases. The CDR3 sequence is 15 residues long. The germline V gene has CDR1 SGHTA and CDR2 FQGNSA. The V end lost 3 bases, the J end lost 2 bases, and 12 bases lay between the germline ends. The CDR3 sequence is CASSFAGQSTDTQYF. In DNA, the CDR3 is TGTGCCAGCAGCTTCGCGGGACAGTCCACAGATACGCAGTATTTT. Full variable domain (outside the CDR3, taken from reference TRBV7-2 and TRBJ2-3): GAGVSQSPSNKVTEKGKDVELRCDPISGHTALYWYRQSLGQGLEFLIYFQGNSAPDKSGLPSDRFSAERTGGSVSTLTIQRTQQEDSAVYLCASSFAGQSTDTQYFGPGTRLTVL.

The gene calls are TRBV18 and TRBJ2-6; 7 bases align to TRBD1. This CDR3 has 16 amino acids. Germline CDR1 reads KGHSH; CDR2 reads LQKENI. Unmatched junction bases numbered 2, after V lost 3 bases and J lost 0 bases. Written as DNA, the CDR3 is TGTGCCAGCTCACCGACAGGGCCCTCTGGGGCCAACGTCCTGACTTTC. Translation gives CASSPTGPSGANVLTF.

The gene calls are TRBV7-9 and TRBJ1-3; possibly TRBD1 for D (5 bases). Per germline, CDR1 SEHNR and CDR2 FQNEAQ (reference sequence). The V end lost 4 bases, the J end lost 9 bases, and 10 bases lay between the germline ends. The CDR3 has 12 amino acids. CDR3 amino acids: CASSSLGGTIYF. CDR3 bases: TGTGCCAGCAGCTCCCTCGGGGGCACCATATATTTT. The complete variable domain, with remaining parts taken from reference TRBV7-9 and TRBJ1-3, reads DTGVSQNPRHKITKRGQNVTFRCDPISEHNRLYWYRQTLGQGPEFLTYFQNEAQLEKSRLLSDRFSAERPKGSFSTLEIQRTEQGDSAMYLCASSSLGGTIYFGEGSWLTVV.

The V gene is TRBV7-8, the J gene TRBJ2-7, with D unresolved. This CDR3 has 11 amino acids. CDR1 SGHVS and CDR2 FQNEAQ come from the germline V gene. The V end was cut by 4 bases, the J end by 3 bases, with 4 bases between. In DNA form, the CDR3 reads TGTGCCAGCAGCTCTAACTACGAGCAGTACTTC. Amino acid sequence: CASSSNYEQYF.

The chain has TRBV4-1 and TRBJ1-2; D not certain. This CDR3 spans 12 amino acids. Germline CDR1 and CDR2: MGHRA and YSYEKL. V was clipped by 1 base and J by 8 bases, with 8 bases between them. CDR3 region: CASSQGARGYTF. The CDR3, as DNA: TGCGCCAGCAGCCAAGGGGCCCGAGGCTACACCTTC.

The J gene is TRBJ1-2, the V gene TRBV19; D not resolved. CDR1 LNHDA and CDR2 SQIVND come from the germline V gene (reference sequence). The V end lost 3 bases, the J end lost 4 bases, and 15 bases lay between the germline ends. This CDR3 is 15 amino acids long. The CDR3 DNA sequence: TGTGCCAGTAGTATTAAGGCAGGCCGGGGCTATGGCTACACCTTC. Amino acids: CASSIKAGRGYGYTF.

The CDR3 here is CASSDPQGAREQYF. CDR3 in DNA: TGTGCCAGCAGTGACCCGCAGGGGGCGAGAGAGCAGTACTTC. The chain uses TRBV6-4 and TRBJ2-7; TRBD1 matches 8 bases. Trimming took 2 bases from V and 7 from J; bases not matched to a gene: 7. In germline, CDR1 is MRHNA, CDR2 SNTAGT. This CDR3 comprises 14 residues.

The chain carries TRBV25-1 and TRBJ1-2; the match to TRBD1 covers 7 bases. CDR1 MGHDK and CDR2 SYGVNS come from the germline V gene. The CDR3 contains 15 residues. The V segment lost 3 bases and the J segment 8 bases; nucleotides outside the gene matches: 12. CDR3 sequence reads: CASSDLQGMGDGYTF. In DNA form, the CDR3 reads TGTGCCAGCAGTGATCTACAGGGGATGGGTGACGGCTACACCTTC.

This clone has just a few counts. The chain has TRBV7-9 and TRBJ2-1; D is undetermined. The CDR3 runs 16 residues. Trimming took off 3 bases at V and 2 bases at J, with 14 bases between the two ends. Per germline, CDR1 SEHNR and CDR2 FQNEAQ (reference sequence). Here the CDR3 DNA reads TGTGCCAGCAGCTTTAGTGCAGCTAGTCCCTACAATGAGCAGTTCTTC. Amino acids: CASSFSAASPYNEQFF.

The chain employs TRBV7-2 and TRBJ2-7, with no clear D. The germline V gene encodes CDR1 SGHTA and CDR2 FQGNSA. V lost 0 bases, J lost 7 bases, and 4 bases lay in between. The CDR3 length is 11 residues. CDR3 coding DNA: TGTGCCAGCAGCTTAGCGAGAGAGCAGTACTTC. Protein sequence: CASSLAREQYF.

This rearrangement joins TRBV6-2 or TRBV6-3 to TRBJ2-1, with 11 bases identical to TRBD2. V lost 5 bases to trimming and J lost 2 bases; unmatched junction nucleotides: 2. CDR1 and CDR2 (germline): MNHEY, SVGEGT. The CDR3 totals 15 residues. The DNA of the CDR3 is TGTGCCAGCAGTAAACTAGCGGGAGCCTACAATGAGCAGTTCTTC. It translates to CASSKLAGAYNEQFF.

This clone was found once. The V call is TRBV9, the J call TRBJ1-2, with 7 bases that match TRBD1. This CDR3 is 12 amino acids long. Germline V CDR1 and CDR2: SGDLS, YYNGEE. The V and J ends lost 7 bases and 6 bases, in that order; junction bases with no gene match: 6. CDR3 amino acids: CASYEGAHGYTF. The DNA of the CDR3 is TGTGCCAGCTATGAGGGGGCTCATGGCTACACCTTC.

The chain carries TRBV6-5 and TRBJ2-2, with 9 bases identical to TRBD1. Per the germline V gene, CDR1 is MNHEY and CDR2 is SVGAGI. CDR3 length: 16 amino acids. Trimming took 2 bases from V and 5 from J; bases not matched to a gene: 6. CDR3 residues: CASSYEGQGITGELFF. CDR3 nucleotides: TGTGCCAGCAGTTACGAAGGACAGGGGATTACCGGGGAGCTGTTTTTT.

The chain has TRBV15 and TRBJ1-4; tentative D call: TRBD1 (6 bases). The CDR3 runs 14 residues. Germline V gives CDR1 LNHNV, CDR2 YYDKDF (reference sequence). The V and J ends lost 0 bases and 8 bases respectively, with 10 bases between them. Written as DNA, the CDR3 is TGTGCCACCAGCAGAGATCGGGGGGCCGAAAAACTGTTTTTT. Translating gives CATSRDRGAEKLFF.